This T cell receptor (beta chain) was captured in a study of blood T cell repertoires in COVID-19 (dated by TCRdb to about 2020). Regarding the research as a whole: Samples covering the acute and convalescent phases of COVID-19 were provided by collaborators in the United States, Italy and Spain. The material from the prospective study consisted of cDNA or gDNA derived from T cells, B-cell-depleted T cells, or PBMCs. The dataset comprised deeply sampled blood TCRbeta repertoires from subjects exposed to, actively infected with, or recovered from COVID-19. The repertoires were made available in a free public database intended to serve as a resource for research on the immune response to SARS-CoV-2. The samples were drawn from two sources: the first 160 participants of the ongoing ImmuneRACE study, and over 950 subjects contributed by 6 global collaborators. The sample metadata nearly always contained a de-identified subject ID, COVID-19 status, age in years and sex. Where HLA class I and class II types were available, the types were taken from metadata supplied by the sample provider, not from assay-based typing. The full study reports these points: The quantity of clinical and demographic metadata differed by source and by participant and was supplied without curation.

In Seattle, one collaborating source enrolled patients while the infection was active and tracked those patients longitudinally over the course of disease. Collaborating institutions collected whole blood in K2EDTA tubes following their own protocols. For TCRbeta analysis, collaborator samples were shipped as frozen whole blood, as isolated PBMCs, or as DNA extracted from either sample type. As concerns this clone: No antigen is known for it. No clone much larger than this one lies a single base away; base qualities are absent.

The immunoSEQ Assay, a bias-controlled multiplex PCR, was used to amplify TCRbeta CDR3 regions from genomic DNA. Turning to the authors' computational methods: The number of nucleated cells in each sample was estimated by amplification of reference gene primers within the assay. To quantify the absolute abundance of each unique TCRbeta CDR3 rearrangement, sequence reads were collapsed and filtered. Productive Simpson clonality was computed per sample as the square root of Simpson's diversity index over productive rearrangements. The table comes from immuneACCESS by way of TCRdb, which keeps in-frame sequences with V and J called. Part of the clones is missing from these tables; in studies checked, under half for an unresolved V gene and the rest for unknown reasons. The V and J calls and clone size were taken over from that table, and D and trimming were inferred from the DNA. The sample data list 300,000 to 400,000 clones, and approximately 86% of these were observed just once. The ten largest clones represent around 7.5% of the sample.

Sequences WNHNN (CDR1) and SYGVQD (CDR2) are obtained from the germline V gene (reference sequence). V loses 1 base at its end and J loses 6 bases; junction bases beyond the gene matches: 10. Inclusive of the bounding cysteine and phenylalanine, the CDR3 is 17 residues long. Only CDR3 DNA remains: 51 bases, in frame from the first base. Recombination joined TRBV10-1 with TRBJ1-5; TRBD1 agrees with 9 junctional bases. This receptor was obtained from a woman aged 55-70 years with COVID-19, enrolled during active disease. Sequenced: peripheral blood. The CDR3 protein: CASSELGQGSPSQPQHF. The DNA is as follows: TGCGCCAGCAGTGAGTTGGGACAGGGATCGCCGAGTCAGCCCCAGCATTTT.